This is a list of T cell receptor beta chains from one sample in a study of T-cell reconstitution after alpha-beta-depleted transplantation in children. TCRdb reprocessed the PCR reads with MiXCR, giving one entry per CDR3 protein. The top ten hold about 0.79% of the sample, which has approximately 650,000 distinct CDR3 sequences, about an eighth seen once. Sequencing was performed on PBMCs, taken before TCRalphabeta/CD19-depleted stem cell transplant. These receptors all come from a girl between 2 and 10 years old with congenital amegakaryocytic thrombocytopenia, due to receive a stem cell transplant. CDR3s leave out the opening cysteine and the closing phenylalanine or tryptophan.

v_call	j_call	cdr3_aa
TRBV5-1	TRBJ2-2	ASSSASGLATGELF
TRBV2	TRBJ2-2	ASSDVGQPGTGELF
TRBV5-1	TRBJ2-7	ASSLVASGRDYEQY
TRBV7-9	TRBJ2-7	ASSLPGQSSYEQY
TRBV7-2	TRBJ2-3	ASSLRLAGVTDTQY
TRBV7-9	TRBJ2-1	ASSLTGGLGFEQF
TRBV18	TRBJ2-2	ASSPPGYTGELF
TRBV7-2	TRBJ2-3	ASSPRTGAADTQY
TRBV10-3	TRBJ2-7	AISEPGTRDPYEQY
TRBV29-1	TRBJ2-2	SVQAANRGELF
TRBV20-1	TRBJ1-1	SVAVMNTEAF
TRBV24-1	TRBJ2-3	ATSDPDSLAQY
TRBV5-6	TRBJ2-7	ASSLFSGPSSSYEQY
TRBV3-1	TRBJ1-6	ASSQGQMGSPLH
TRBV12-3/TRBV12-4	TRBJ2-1	ASSLAHRLAAVNEQF
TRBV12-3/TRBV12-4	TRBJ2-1	ASSFLTSRPSNEQF
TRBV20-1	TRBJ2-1	SVTSGRVSYNEQF
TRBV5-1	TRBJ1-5	ASSFDSGGNQPQH
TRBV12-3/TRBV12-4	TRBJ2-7	ASSLARGAYEQY
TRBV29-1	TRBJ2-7	SVRGALTYEQY
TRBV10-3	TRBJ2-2	ATNRGPTGSGELF
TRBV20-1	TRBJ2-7	SATGPVRLVGEGEQY
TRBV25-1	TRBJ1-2	ASLDGGYGYT
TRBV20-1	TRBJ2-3	SATTRLAGGPNTQY
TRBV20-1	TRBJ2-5	SARVRGAETQY
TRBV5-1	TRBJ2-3	ASSLAVGSDTQY
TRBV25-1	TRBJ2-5	ASSDPGGSFGTQY
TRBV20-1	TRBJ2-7	SARQTEQGAPEEQY
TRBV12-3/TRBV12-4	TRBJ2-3	ASSTRAGTDTQY
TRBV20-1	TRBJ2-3	SARALIITSGISTDTQY
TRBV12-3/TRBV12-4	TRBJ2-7	ASSPPGGSGHYEQY
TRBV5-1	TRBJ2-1	ASSLYPGGGNNEQF
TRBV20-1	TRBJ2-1	SARVGLVVEQF
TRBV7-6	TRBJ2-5	ASSLIFRETQY
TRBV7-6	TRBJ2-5	ASSPWVRLGQETQY
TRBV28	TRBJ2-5	ASSSLLTDLQQTQY
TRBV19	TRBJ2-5	ASSMVVVSLDGEETQY
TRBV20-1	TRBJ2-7	SARTRGRYEQY
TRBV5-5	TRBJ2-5	ASSMLSGQVSETQY
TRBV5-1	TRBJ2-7	ASNTGTGAYEQY
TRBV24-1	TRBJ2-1	ATRQGTSGRSEQF
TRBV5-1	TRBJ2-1	ASSLAGEVGYEQF
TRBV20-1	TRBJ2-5	SALAPQGETQY
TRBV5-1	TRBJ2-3	ASSRTGGLTDTQY
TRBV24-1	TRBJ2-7	ATSDLRQVDGQY
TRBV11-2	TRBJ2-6	ASSYSSLTGANVLT
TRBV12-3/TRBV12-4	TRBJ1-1	ASLGLLNTEAF
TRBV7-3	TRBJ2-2	ASSPFYGTTGELF
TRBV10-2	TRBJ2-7	ASSSGHTSYEQY
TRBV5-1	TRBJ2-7	ASSGNRGLGRGEQY
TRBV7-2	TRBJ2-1	ASSPRPGLAHPSSYNEQF
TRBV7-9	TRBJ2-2	ASSPSLGTNTGELF
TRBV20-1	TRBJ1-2	STGRGYGYT
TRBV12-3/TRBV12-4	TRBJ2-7	ASTRDREYEQY
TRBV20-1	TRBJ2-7	SASGTGSIHEQY